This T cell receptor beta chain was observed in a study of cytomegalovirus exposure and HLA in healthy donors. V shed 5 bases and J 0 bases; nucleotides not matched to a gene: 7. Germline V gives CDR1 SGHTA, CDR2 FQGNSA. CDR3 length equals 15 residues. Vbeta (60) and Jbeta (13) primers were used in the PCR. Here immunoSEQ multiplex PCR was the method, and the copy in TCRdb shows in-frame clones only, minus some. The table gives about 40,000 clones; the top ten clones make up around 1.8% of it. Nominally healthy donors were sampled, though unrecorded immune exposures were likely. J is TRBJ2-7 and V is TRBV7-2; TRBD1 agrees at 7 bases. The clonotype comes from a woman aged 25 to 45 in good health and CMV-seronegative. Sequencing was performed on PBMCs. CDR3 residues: CASSLGDRDSYEQYF. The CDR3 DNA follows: TGTGCCAGCAGCCTAGGGGACAGAGACTCCTACGAGCAGTACTTC. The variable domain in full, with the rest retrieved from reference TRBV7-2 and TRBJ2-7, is GAGVSQSPSNKVTEKGKDVELRCDPISGHTALYWYRQSLGQGLEFLIYFQGNSAPDKSGLPSDRFSAERTGGSVSTLTIQRTQQEDSAVYLCASSLGDRDSYEQYFGPGTRLTVT.